The subject of this entry is one T cell receptor beta chain. Antigen: not known. Method: immunoSEQ multiplex PCR; TCRdb's copy keeps in-frame clones and lacks some. The data show 75,000 to 95,000 clones, approximately 89% seen once. Trimming removed 4 bases from V and 8 bases from J, with 17 bases in between. CDR1 is SQVTM and CDR2 is ANQGSEA in the germline V gene. The length of the CDR3 is 13 residues. The data stem from a study of identifying expanded T cells in peripheral blood. Overall study results and limits: Variance in clone template counts between approximately two-week samples significantly increased with total template count across all healthy donors. Differentially abundant clones: around 1.2 between replicates, about 15 at approximately two weeks, less than 20 at four.

No infections or other immune events were documented during collection. This chain connects TRBV29-1 to TRBJ1-2; D uncertain. The sequence derives from a person aged 18-70 years in good health. Material: blood. Here the CDR3 reads CSVVFKTTIGYTF. Written as DNA, the CDR3 is TGCAGCGTTGTATTTAAGACCACTATAGGCTACACCTTC. The entire variable domain, with the rest obtained from reference TRBV29-1 and TRBJ1-2, is as follows: SAVISQKPSRDICQRGTSLTIQCQVDSQVTMMFWYRQQPGQSLTLIATANQGSEATYESGFVIDKFPISRPNLTFSTLTVSNMSPEDSSIYLCSVVFKTTIGYTFGSGTRLTVV.